Shown below are 6 T cell receptor beta chains from a single sample sequenced in a study of T cell changes during pregnancy in multiple sclerosis. TCRdb's copy holds only in-frame clones and misses some; the assay was immunoSEQ multiplex PCR. The repertoire holds about 40,000 clones, under 95% seen once, with about an eighth in the top ten. Here the sequenced sample was CD8+ T cells from peripheral blood mononuclear cells, taken in the first trimester of pregnancy. Receptors were obtained from a female donor with multiple sclerosis, enrolled in a pregnancy study.

V is TRBV6-6 and J is TRBJ1-1, with 7 bases lining up with TRBD1. This CDR3 region has 15 residues. The germline V gene encodes CDR1 MNHNY and CDR2 SVGAGI (reference sequence). The ends lost 0 bases at V and 1 base at J; junction bases unmatched: 2. CDR3 protein: CASSYSQGRNTEAFF. The CDR3 bases are TGTGCCAGCAGTTACTCACAGGGGAGGAACACTGAAGCTTTCTTT.

The rearrangement uses TRBV30 and TRBJ1-1; the D gene is possibly TRBD1 (6 bases). The CDR3 is made up of 12 amino acids. Germline values: CDR1 GTSNPN, CDR2 SVGIG (reference sequence). Between the trimmed V and J ends, which lost 6 bases and 1 base, there was a span of 9 bases. CDR3 region: CACSQGNTEAFF. The CDR3 DNA is TGTGCCTGCTCACAGGGGAACACTGAAGCTTTCTTT.

CDR3 sequence reads: CASPTSGGAIEQFF. In DNA form, the CDR3 reads TGTGCCAGCCCAACTAGCGGGGGGGCCATTGAGCAGTTCTTC. This chain links TRBV2 with TRBJ2-1; 13 nucleotides agree with TRBD2. The length of the CDR3 is 14 residues. V was pared by 8 bases and J by 9 bases, with 7 bases of the junction left unmatched. Germline CDR1 SNHLY, CDR2 FYNNEI.

The chain couples TRBV29-1 to TRBJ2-1, with 9 bases aligning to TRBD2. Unmatched junction bases numbered 0, after V lost 0 bases and J lost 3 bases. CDR3 size: 14 residues. CDR1 and CDR2 from the germline V gene are SQVTM and ANQGSEA. CDR3 residues: CSVEDSGGYNEQFF. CDR3 sequence (DNA): TGCAGCGTTGAAGATAGCGGGGGCTACAATGAGCAGTTCTTC.

The chain uses TRBV5-4 and TRBJ1-6, with D perhaps matching TRBD1 (6 bases). Germline CDR1 and CDR2: SGHNT and YYREEE (reference sequence). V gave up 4 bases and J gave up 14 bases, with 10 bases separating them. There are 11 residues in the CDR3. In nucleotides, the CDR3 is TGTGCCAGCAGCGAGGGACAATCCCTCCACTTT. This sequence encodes CASSEGQSLHF.

The chain combines TRBV9 with TRBJ2-7, with D maybe TRBD1 (5 bases). Germline values: CDR1 SGDLS, CDR2 YYNGEE. V dropped 3 bases and J dropped 1 base, with 5 bases sitting between them. This CDR3 has 12 residues. The CDR3 DNA sequence: TGTGCCAGCAGCGGACAGTCCTACGAGCAGTACTTC. Its translation: CASSGQSYEQYF.